The 18 T cell receptor beta chains in this list originate from one sample, sequenced in a study of blood T cell repertoires in COVID-19. Method: immunoSEQ multiplex PCR; TCRdb's copy keeps in-frame clones and lacks some. The top ten hold around 6.5% of the sample, which has 30,000 to 40,000 clones, 88% seen once. The sequenced material came from peripheral blood. The receptors originated from a human donor in a cohort sampled during active COVID-19.

This chain joins TRBV5-1 and TRBJ1-1; D may be TRBD1 (6 bases). CDR1 and CDR2 from the germline V gene are SGHRS and YFSETQ. The germline V and J ends were trimmed by 3 bases and 3 bases, with 12 bases remaining between them. The CDR3 consists of 14 residues. CDR3 amino acids: CASSWVGGDTEAFF. CDR3 nucleotide sequence: TGCGCCAGCAGCTGGGTAGGGGGAGACACTGAAGCTTTCTTT.

A few counts support this clone. The rearrangement uses TRBV16 and TRBJ1-5; D is uncertain. In germline, CDR1 is KGHSY, CDR2 FQNENV. The CDR3 runs to 15 residues. Between the trimmed V and J ends, which lost 0 bases and 4 bases, there was a span of 10 bases. Here the CDR3 reads CASSQSRTGNQPQHF. CDR3 in DNA: TGTGCCAGCAGCCAATCGAGGACTGGAAATCAGCCCCAGCATTTT.

This clone showed up just once. The gene calls are TRBV4-2 and TRBJ2-3; D might be TRBD2 (6 bases). Looked up from germline, CDR1 is LGHNA and CDR2 is YNFKEQ. Trimming pared 3 bases from V and 2 bases from J, leaving 15 bases between. CDR3 length: 16 amino acids. CDR3 sequence reads: CASSHGFGGDTDTQYF. CDR3 nucleotides: TGTGCCAGCAGCCATGGTTTCGGGGGTGACACAGATACGCAGTATTTT.

The CDR3 DNA reads TGCGCCAGCAGCTTATCGGGGGGCACGAACACCGGGGAGCTGTTTTTT. This sequence encodes CASSLSGGTNTGELFF. The rearrangement uses TRBV5-1 and TRBJ2-2; D perhaps matches TRBD2 (7 bases). The germline CDR1 and CDR2 sequences are SGHRS and YFSETQ. V lost 2 bases and J 0 bases, leaving 11 bases between the germline ends. The CDR3 totals 16 residues.

This clone was detected only a few times. The chain's CDR3 is CASSQGAASYQETQYF. CDR3 DNA sequence: TGCGCCAGCAGCCAAGGGGCAGCATCGTACCAAGAGACCCAGTACTTC. This chain links TRBV4-3 with TRBJ2-5, with no clear D. Germline V gene lookup returns CDR1 LGHNA and CDR2 YSLEER. This CDR3 is built from 16 residues. V was shortened by 1 base and J by 0 bases, with 12 bases between the two germline ends.

The V call is TRBV7-2, the J call TRBJ1-2; 8 bases align to TRBD1. The V and J ends lost 5 bases and 4 bases, in that order; junction bases with no gene match: 12. Germline V gene lookup returns CDR1 SGHTA and CDR2 FQGNSA. This CDR3 spans 16 amino acids. CDR3 protein: CASSKSSGQGVYGYTF. The DNA of the CDR3 is TGTGCCAGCAGCAAGTCTTCAGGACAGGGCGTCTATGGCTACACCTTC.

The chain is built from TRBV27 and TRBJ1-6; D perhaps matches TRBD1 (6 bases). CDR3 length: 16 residues. The V gene lost 8 bases and the J gene lost 9 bases, with 23 bases spanning the gap. Germline loops: CDR1 MNHEY, CDR2 SMNVEV (reference sequence). For the CDR3, the DNA is TGTGCCAGCGGTTCGGGGGGCGGATTGGTAACTTCACCCCTCCACTTT. It translates to CASGSGGGLVTSPLHF.

The table lists this clone with a few counts. The chain recombines TRBV7-9 with TRBJ1-6; TRBD1 matches at 8 bases. V was pared by 4 bases and J by 10 bases, with 12 bases of the junction left unmatched. This CDR3 contains 16 residues. The germline gives CDR1 SEHNR, CDR2 FQNEAQ (reference sequence). CDR3 loop: CASSSSWGQALSPLHF. Here the CDR3 DNA reads TGTGCCAGCAGCTCTAGTTGGGGACAGGCCCTATCACCCCTCCACTTT.

This chain connects TRBV6-5 to TRBJ1-2; D might be TRBD1 (6 bases). The germline V gene encodes CDR1 MNHEY and CDR2 SVGAGI. This CDR3 has 15 amino acids. V lost 2 bases and J 1 base, leaving 11 bases between the germline ends. The CDR3 DNA sequence: TGTGCCAGCAGTTACAACGGACAGCGTAACTATGGCTACACCTTC. Protein product: CASSYNGQRNYGYTF.

This CDR3 reads CASSGQGPLGEQYF. CDR3 in DNA: TGTGCCAGCAGCGGACAAGGACCCCTGGGGGAGCAGTACTTC. This chain joins TRBV6-5 and TRBJ2-7; possible D gene TRBD1, 5 bases. Germline V gene data show CDR1 as MNHEY and CDR2 as SVGAGI. V lost 6 bases and J lost 7, with 19 bases in between. This CDR3 comprises 14 residues.

The chain carries TRBV28 and TRBJ1-1, with D possibly matching TRBD1 (6 bases). The CDR3 is 14 residues long. The germline V gene encodes CDR1 MDHEN and CDR2 SYDVKM. The V gene lost 4 bases and the J gene lost 1 base, with 10 bases spanning the gap. This chain's CDR3 is CASSSRGTNTEAFF. For the CDR3, the DNA is TGTGCCAGCAGTTCCAGGGGAACGAACACTGAAGCTTTCTTT.

For the CDR3, the DNA is TGTGCCAGCAGTTCGCAGGGGGGACCCAGCTCCTACAATGAGCAGTTCTTC. Translating gives CASSSQGGPSSYNEQFF. The J gene is TRBJ2-1, the V gene TRBV2, with D perhaps TRBD1 (7 bases). From germline, CDR1 is SNHLY and CDR2 FYNNEI. V gave up 5 bases and J gave up 0 bases, with 17 bases separating them. This CDR3 has 17 residues.

The chain is built from TRBV13 and TRBJ2-3, with 8 bases identical to TRBD1. Looked up from germline, CDR1 is PRHDT and CDR2 is FYEKMQ (reference sequence). The CDR3 has 16 amino acids. With 1 base clipped from V and 2 bases from J, the junction kept 5 bases outside the gene matches. Here the CDR3 reads CASSLDRGSTTDTQYF. As DNA, the CDR3 is TGTGCCAGCAGCTTAGACAGGGGGTCAACCACAGATACGCAGTATTTT.

The chain carries TRBV12-3 or TRBV12-4 and TRBJ2-7; a weak D match, TRBD1 (5 bases). Trimming stripped 5 bases from V and 7 bases from J, with 15 bases between. The CDR3 sequence is 13 residues long. CDR3 protein: CASSPGPTMEQYF. CDR3 nucleotides: TGTGCCAGCAGTCCAGGGCCCACTATGGAGCAGTACTTC.

The V call is TRBV4-1, the J call TRBJ2-5; 9 bases line up with TRBD1. The V segment lost 3 bases and the J segment 4 bases; nucleotides outside the gene matches: 6. CDR3 length: 15 amino acids. Germline-derived CDR1 and CDR2 are MGHRA and YSYEKL. The CDR3 DNA reads TGCGCCAGCAGCCACGGGACAGGGTCATCAGAGACCCAGTACTTC. It codes for CASSHGTGSSETQYF.

As concerns this clone: Its ends do not fully match the called genes, so a read error is possible. The sample carries other DNA sequences with the same CDR3. V is TRBV5-6 and J is TRBJ1-5; D unclear. Germline CDR1 is SGHDT and CDR2 is YYEEEE. This CDR3 is built from 14 residues. CDR3 nucleotide sequence: TGTGCCAGCAGCTCACCCGGGTCCAATCAGCCCCAACATTTT. It codes for CASSSPGSNQPQHF.

The chain combines TRBV27 with TRBJ2-7, with TRBD1 as a possible D gene (5 bases). Trimming took off 6 bases at V and 0 bases at J, with 18 bases between the two ends. This CDR3 spans 16 amino acids. Germline V gene lookup returns CDR1 MNHEY and CDR2 SMNVEV (reference sequence). DNA of the CDR3: TGTGCCAGCAGGACCCTAAAAGGGGTTGGCTCCTACGAGCAGTACTTC. Translated, it gives CASRTLKGVGSYEQYF.

The V and J genes are TRBV19 and TRBJ2-2; unclear D gene. Trimming pared 2 bases from V and 1 base from J, leaving 5 bases between. The germline CDR1 and CDR2 sequences are LNHDA and SQIVND (reference sequence). This CDR3 comprises 14 residues. The CDR3 here is CASSISRNTGELFF. CDR3 nucleotides: TGTGCCAGTAGTATATCCCGGAACACCGGGGAGCTGTTTTTT.